Listed below are T cell receptor beta chains from one sample, sequenced in a study of cytomegalovirus exposure and HLA in healthy donors. Profiling relied on immunoSEQ multiplex PCR, and the TCRdb table lists in-frame clones only, not all of them. Seen here are about 90,000 clones, more than 65% observed once, and the top ten hold roughly a sixth. Sequences were obtained from PBMCs. The receptor source for this set is a woman between 18 and 29 years old in good health and CMV-seropositive. Both conserved end residues are part of each CDR3. The D gene is left open where the match is weak. Where a row states a size, it is once, few, many or the class of an expanded clone; other rows omit it.

j_gene | abundance | v_gene | d_gene | len | CDR3nt | CDR3aa
TRBJ1-1 | NA | TRBV27 | NA | 15 | TGTGCCAGCAGTTTTATCGCAGGGCTAACAGCTGAAGCTTTCTTT | CASSFIAGLTAEAFF
TRBJ1-5 | NA | TRBV25-1 | NA | 15 | TGTGCCAGCAGTGCAGGGGATTATAGCAATCAGCCCCAGCATTTT | CASSAGDYSNQPQHF
TRBJ1-2 | NA | TRBV19 | NA | 15 | TGTGCCAGTAGCGATTCGAGACAGTCCAACTATGGCTACACCTTC | CASSDSRQSNYGYTF
TRBJ2-1 | NA | TRBV13 | NA | 12 | TGTGCCAGCAGCTTAGTGGCTCGAGAGCAGTTCTTC | CASSLVAREQFF
TRBJ2-3 | once | TRBV7-6 | NA | 14 | TGTGCCAGCAGCTTGCCAGGGGCGGTAGATACGCAGTATTTT | CASSLPGAVDTQYF
TRBJ1-1 | NA | TRBV5-4 | TRBD1 | 13 | TGTGCCAGCAGCCCCGCTACAGGGGGTGAAGCTTTCTTT | CASSPATGGEAFF
TRBJ1-4 | NA | TRBV28 | NA | 16 | TGTGCCAGCAGCCACGGGACATTGGGAGATGGAGAAAAACTGTTTTTT | CASSHGTLGDGEKLFF
TRBJ2-1 | few | TRBV5-1 | NA | 15 | TGCGCCAGCAGCTACCGGGCTGCGGGGCCCAATGAGCAGTTCTTC | CASSYRAAGPNEQFF
TRBJ1-5 | NA | TRBV28 | NA | 12 | TGTGCCAGCAGTTTACTCAGGCAGCCCCAGCATTTT | CASSLLRQPQHF
TRBJ1-6 | NA | TRBV27 | TRBD1 | 14 | TGTGCCAGCAGTTACCGGGACAGCGGATCACCCCTCCACTTT | CASSYRDSGSPLHF
TRBJ2-5 | NA | TRBV27 | NA | 13 | TGTGCCAGCAGTTTTCGCAGGGCCGAGACCCAGTACTTC | CASSFRRAETQYF
TRBJ1-2 | once | TRBV5-8 | TRBD1 | 15 | TGTGCCAGCAGCTTCTGGACAGGGGGATTCTATGGCTACACCTTC | CASSFWTGGFYGYTF
TRBJ2-5 | NA | TRBV4-3 | TRBD2 | 15 | TGCGCCAGCAGCCAAAACGGTCCGGGGGGACCGACCCAGTACTTC | CASSQNGPGGPTQYF
TRBJ1-3 | once | TRBV7-2 | NA | 13 | TGTGCCAGCAGCTTGCGTACTGGAAACACCATATATTTT | CASSLRTGNTIYF
TRBJ1-4 | NA | TRBV2 | NA | 15 | TGTGCCAGCAGTTCTACAGGTACTGCTAATGAAAAACTGTTTTTT | CASSSTGTANEKLFF
TRBJ1-1 | once | TRBV5-6 | NA | 13 | TGTGCCAGCAGCTTAATCAGGGGCGATGAAGCTTTCTTT | CASSLIRGDEAFF
TRBJ2-2 | NA | TRBV7-2 | NA | 15 | TGTGCCAGCAGCTTAGAGGGAGGAAACACCGGGGAGCTGTTTTTT | CASSLEGGNTGELFF
TRBJ2-3 | NA | TRBV13 | TRBD1 | 12 | TGTGCCAGCAGCTTCAAGGGGGCCCCGCTGTATTTT | CASSFKGAPLYF
TRBJ2-6 | NA | TRBV4-3 | NA | 16 | TGCGCCAGCAGCCAAGGGGCAGCCTCTGGGGCCAACGTCCTGACTTTC | CASSQGAASGANVLTF
TRBJ1-2 | NA | TRBV19 | NA | 14 | TGTGCCAGTAGGGATTCGGGGGCTAACTATGGCTACACCTTC | CASRDSGANYGYTF
TRBJ2-1 | NA | TRBV7-3 | TRBD1 | 14 | TGTGCCAGCAGCTTAACACAGGGGAACAATGAGCAGTTCTTC | CASSLTQGNNEQFF
TRBJ1-4 | few | TRBV27 | NA | 14 | TGTGCCAGCAGCTTAGCGGAGGATAATGAAAAACTGTTTTTT | CASSLAEDNEKLFF
TRBJ1-4 | few | TRBV7-9 | NA | 14 | TGTGCCAGCAGCTTAGTGGGGCGAGGTGAAAAACTGTTTTTT | CASSLVGRGEKLFF
TRBJ1-4 | NA | TRBV7-9 | TRBD1 | 14 | TGTGCCAGCAGCTTGACAGGGGTTAATGAAAAACTGTTTTTT | CASSLTGVNEKLFF
TRBJ2-2 | NA | TRBV28 | NA | 17 | TGTGCCACCTTCAAACTCTCCGGGGGAGCGAACACCGGGGAGCTGTTTTTT | CATFKLSGGANTGELFF
TRBJ2-5 | NA | TRBV15 | NA | 13 | TGTGCCACCAGCAGGACAGTACAAGAGACCCAGTACTTC | CATSRTVQETQYF
TRBJ2-1 | NA | TRBV6-5 | TRBD2 | 15 | TGTGCCAGCACAGCGGGACGCCCTGGGGCCAATGAGCAGTTCTTC | CASTAGRPGANEQFF
TRBJ2-1 | NA | TRBV6-1 | TRBD2 | 17 | TGTGCCAGCAGTGCCTTAGCGGGAGGGGGTCCGAAGGATGAGCAGTTCTTC | CASSALAGGGPKDEQFF
TRBJ1-2 | NA | TRBV5-1 | TRBD1 | 14 | TGCGCCAGCAGCGTTGGAGACAGGGACTATGGCTACACCTTC | CASSVGDRDYGYTF
TRBJ2-7 | few | TRBV11-1 | NA | 15 | TGTGCCAGCAGCTTAGGAGGGAGCCCCTCGTACGAGCAGTACTTC | CASSLGGSPSYEQYF
TRBJ1-1 | few | TRBV6-6 | NA | 14 | TGTGCCAGCAGCGAGACGGGGTTAGCAACTGAAGCTTTCTTT | CASSETGLATEAFF
TRBJ2-7 | NA | TRBV19 | NA | 12 | TGTGCCAGTAGTCACGGGTCCTACGAGCAGTACTTC | CASSHGSYEQYF
TRBJ1-5 | NA | TRBV5-8 | NA | 15 | TGTGCCAGCAGCCCGAGGGTAGTTAGCAATCAGCCCCAGCATTTT | CASSPRVVSNQPQHF
TRBJ2-7 | NA | TRBV6-5 | NA | 15 | TGTGCCAGCAGTTACTCACAGGCCCTCTCCTACGAGCAGTACTTC | CASSYSQALSYEQYF
TRBJ2-5 | once | TRBV4-3 | TRBD1 | 20 | TGCGCCAGCAGCCAAGATCCCCCTACCCAAGACAGGGGGCTCCAAGAGACCCAGTACTTC | CASSQDPPTQDRGLQETQYF
TRBJ1-6 | NA | TRBV5-1 | NA | 16 | TGCGCCAGCAGCTCTTTTTTAAGGACAGCAGATTCACCCCTCCACTTT | CASSSFLRTADSPLHF
TRBJ1-1 | NA | TRBV27 | NA | 15 | TGTGCCAGTCTGGCGCGAGGGATGATGAACACTGAAGCTTTCTTT | CASLARGMMNTEAFF
TRBJ1-1 | NA | TRBV7-9 | NA | 12 | TGTGCCAGCAGCCAAAGGGAGGGAGCGGCTTTCTTT | CASSQREGAAFF
TRBJ2-5 | NA | TRBV9 | NA | 11 | TGTGCCAGCAGCGCTGGGAGAGACCAGTACTTC | CASSAGRDQYF
TRBJ2-5 | NA | TRBV7-9 | TRBD2 | 17 | TGTGCCAGCAGCCCGGGGACTAGCGGGGGGTACCAAGAGACCCAGTACTTC | CASSPGTSGGYQETQYF
TRBJ2-7 | NA | TRBV5-1 | NA | 13 | TGCGCCAGCAGATCCTCGGGAGCCTACGAGCAGTACTTC | CASRSSGAYEQYF
TRBJ1-2 | NA | TRBV25-1 | TRBD1 | 14 | TGTGCCAGCAGTGAAGGGACAGGGAGAGATGGCTACACCTTC | CASSEGTGRDGYTF
TRBJ1-1 | few | TRBV7-9 | TRBD1 | 17 | TGTGCCAGCAGCCGGGACAGGGACTTATTACGGAACACTGAAGCTTTCTTT | CASSRDRDLLRNTEAFF
TRBJ2-7 | NA | TRBV18 | NA | 14 | TGTGCCAGCTCACCCCGGGAAACCGCCTACGAGCAGTACTTC | CASSPRETAYEQYF
TRBJ2-2 | NA | TRBV9 | NA | 15 | TGTGCCAGCAGCCCATCAGGGGTGAACACCGGGGAGCTGTTTTTT | CASSPSGVNTGELFF